This T cell receptor (beta chain) was observed in a study of T-cell memory formation after mild COVID-19. General observations from the study: Those CD4+ clones that contracted were mainly in CM and EM (CD8+ ones in EMRA).

In this sample, this clonotype turned up a few times. Its antigen is unidentified. The CDR3 has 14 residues. The V and J ends lost 4 bases and 7 bases respectively, with 16 bases between them. Germline V gene lookup returns CDR1 SGHTA and CDR2 FQGNSA. In TCRdb, the 5' RACE reads were re-called with MiXCR into one record per CDR3 protein. The table lists some 450,000 distinct CDR3 sequences, around 18% of them singletons. Material for sequencing was PBMCs or a T cell subset sorted from them (not recorded which). The receptor's source is an adult woman who had mild COVID-19 (a few samples of this study predate the infection). Cell type and time point are not known. The chain has TRBV7-2 and TRBJ1-2, with D maybe TRBD1 (6 bases). The CDR3 nucleotides are TGTGCCAGCAGCTCCTGGGGGGGGCAAGGTGGCTACACCTTC. It encodes CASSSWGGQGGYTF.